A single sample gave rise to the 23 T cell receptor beta chains below, sequenced in a study of shared clonotypes between healthy human individuals (dated by TCRdb to the early 2020s). Receptor amplification or capture employed the immunoSEQ multiplex PCR assay. TCRdb carries this immuneACCESS record with in-frame sequences only. Its versions omit some clonotypes, under half of them owing to an unresolved V gene in the studies checked, with the rest unexplained. The sample records about 460,000 clones, approximately 77% of which are singletons. The ten largest account for approximately 12% of the sample. Material: PBMCs. These TCRs come from a woman aged 40-49 years in good health. Some clones in this sample may be carry-over from other donors' samples.

This clone was detected only a few times. The gene calls are TRBV4-1 and TRBJ2-7; a possible D gene is TRBD1 (5 bases). Germline V gene lookup returns CDR1 MGHRA and CDR2 YSYEKL. V dropped 0 bases and J dropped 7 bases, with 13 bases sitting between them. This CDR3 region has 14 residues. DNA of the CDR3: TGCGCCAGCAGCCAAGACAGGGATCGTGGAGAGCAGTACTTC. This gives the protein CASSQDRDRGEQYF.

This clone was detected once. V is TRBV10-1 and J is TRBJ2-2; either TRBD1 or TRBD2 may fit D (5 bases each). The germline CDR1 and CDR2 sequences are WNHNN and SYGVQD (reference sequence). The ends were cut back, 3 bases at V and 0 bases at J, with 8 bases in the middle. The CDR3 is 15 amino acids. The CDR3 sequence is CASSDQGPNTGELFF. The CDR3 DNA reads as TGCGCCAGCAGTGACCAGGGACCGAACACCGGGGAGCTGTTTTTT.

The chain employs TRBV20-1 and TRBJ1-2; D ambiguous. From germline, CDR1 is DFQATT and CDR2 SNEGSKA (reference sequence). The length of the CDR3 is 11 residues. V was clipped by 6 bases and J by 2 bases, with 7 bases between them. CDR3 sequence: CSAPRNYGYTF. DNA of the CDR3: TGCAGTGCCCCCCGGAACTATGGCTACACCTTC.

This clone was recorded once. The rearrangement uses TRBV7-9 and TRBJ2-1, with 10 positions matching TRBD1. Germline V gene sequence: CDR1 SEHNR, CDR2 FQNEAQ (reference sequence). J gave up 8 bases and V 1 base, and 8 bases lay outside the gene matches. The CDR3 is 16 amino acids. The CDR3 DNA follows: TGTGCCAGCAGCTTAGAGCCGGGACAGGGGAGCCATGAGCAGTTCTTC. This translates into CASSLEPGQGSHEQFF.

This chain links TRBV5-1 with TRBJ2-7, with D tentatively TRBD2 (6 bases). CDR1 is SGHRS and CDR2 is YFSETQ in the germline V gene. Between the trimmed V and J ends, which lost 7 bases and 2 bases, there was a span of 13 bases. This CDR3 is built from 13 residues. CDR3 DNA: TGCGCCAGCGGGAACGGGGGACCCTACGAGCAGTACTTC. As protein: CASGNGGPYEQYF.

The chain links TRBV9 to TRBJ2-2; D may be TRBD1 or TRBD2 (5 bases each). V lost 2 bases to trimming and J lost 2 bases, with 10 bases between them. The CDR3 loop spans 15 amino acids. Germline V lookup: CDR1 SGDLS, CDR2 YYNGEE. The CDR3 nucleotides read TGTGCCAGCAGCGTTGGGACCATAAACACCGGGGAGCTGTTTTTT. Its protein product is CASSVGTINTGELFF.

The CDR3 sequence is CASSDHGQDYGYTF. The CDR3 nucleotides are TGTGCCAGCAGTGACCATGGGCAGGACTATGGCTACACCTTC. This chain links TRBV6-1 with TRBJ1-2; D not resolved. The V and J ends lost 3 bases and 3 bases respectively, with 11 bases between them. This CDR3 has 14 amino acids. Germline V gene data show CDR1 as MNHNS and CDR2 as SASEGT.

V is TRBV5-1 and J is TRBJ2-3; D is perhaps TRBD2 (5 bases). Between the trimmed V and J ends, which lost 0 bases and 7 bases, there was a span of 21 bases. This CDR3 is built from 17 residues. Germline V gene sequence: CDR1 SGHRS, CDR2 YFSETQ. CDR3 in DNA: TGCGCCAGCAGCTTGGATGGTGGGCCCATATCGGGGAATACGCAGTATTTT. This codes for CASSLDGGPISGNTQYF.

For this clone: This clone may be a read error of a much larger clone one base away. Different DNA sequences within this sample yield the same CDR3. This chain joins TRBV6-1 and TRBJ2-5; TRBD2 aligns across 9 bases. The V gene's germline CDR1 is MNHNS and CDR2 SASEGT. The CDR3 sequence is 15 residues long. V gave up 2 bases and J gave up 5 bases; unmatched junction bases: 6. CDR3 sequence: CASSEKAGGPETQYF. CDR3 bases: TGTGCCAGCAGTGAAAAGGCGGGAGGGCCTGAGACCCAGTACTTC.

This clone was seen a single time. The J gene is TRBJ2-3, the V gene TRBV29-1, with D tentatively TRBD1 (6 bases). Trimming removed 7 bases at V and 4 bases at J, with 18 bases between. CDR1 and CDR2 (germline): SQVTM, ANQGSEA. The CDR3 consists of 14 residues. CDR3 nucleotides: TGCAGCGCACGAACAGGGTTTGGGTCAGATACGCAGTATTTT. This encodes CSARTGFGSDTQYF.

Regarding this clone: This sequence is one base from a far larger clone and is likely a read error. The identical CDR3 is also encoded by other nucleotide sequences in the sample. The rearrangement uses TRBV4-1 and TRBJ1-2, with D uncertain. Deletions cut 3 bases from V and 3 bases from J, with 14 bases between. CDR1 is MGHRA, CDR2 YSYEKL, per germline. The CDR3 spans 15 residues. CDR3: CASSQVQRPDYGYTF. CDR3 DNA: TGCGCCAGCAGCCAGGTACAACGGCCGGACTATGGCTACACCTTC.

With respect to this clone: This is likely an artifact of a read error, given a far larger clone one base away. This rearrangement joins TRBV28 to TRBJ2-7; 9 nucleotides align to TRBD1. This CDR3 comprises 16 residues. The V and J ends lost 4 bases and 6 bases, in that order; junction bases with no gene match: 13. CDR1 is MDHEN, CDR2 SYDVKM, per germline. The CDR3 sequence: CASSSSWTGVFREQYF. Here the CDR3 DNA reads TGTGCCAGCAGTTCATCGTGGACAGGGGTATTTCGCGAGCAGTACTTC.

This rearrangement joins TRBV9 to TRBJ2-7; D is undetermined. Trimming took 1 base from V and 3 from J, leaving 11 bases between them. The CDR3 covers 14 residues. The germline V gene encodes CDR1 SGDLS and CDR2 YYNGEE. CDR3 protein: CASSVSDTHYEQYF. In DNA, the CDR3 is TGTGCCAGCAGCGTATCCGACACCCACTACGAGCAGTACTTC.

The chain uses TRBV2 and TRBJ2-2; 10 bases line up with TRBD2. Trimming took 6 bases from V and 6 from J; bases not matched to a gene: 7. The germline V gene encodes CDR1 SNHLY and CDR2 FYNNEI. This CDR3 is 15 amino acids long. CDR3 residues: CASSALAGVAGELFF. For the CDR3, the DNA is TGTGCCAGCAGCGCCCTAGCGGGAGTGGCCGGGGAGCTGTTTTTT. Full variable domain (missing parts from reference TRBV2 and TRBJ2-2): EPEVTQTPSHQVTQMGQEVILRCVPISNHLYFYWYRQILGQKVEFLVSFYNNEISEKSEIFDDQFSVERPDGSNFTLKIRSTKLEDSAMYFCASSALAGVAGELFFGEGSRLTVL.

For this clone: Given a far larger clone just one base away, this is likely a sequencing read error. Other DNA sequences in this specimen translate into the identical CDR3. The V and J genes are TRBV13 and TRBJ2-1; D is unresolved. The CDR3 totals 15 residues. In germline, CDR1 is PRHDT, CDR2 FYEKMQ (reference sequence). This chain's CDR3 is CASSLSRLSYNEQFF. The CDR3 DNA reads TGTGCCAGTAGCTTATCGCGGCTATCATACAATGAGCAGTTCTTC. Variable domain in full (rest from reference TRBV13 and TRBJ2-1): AAGVIQSPRHLIKEKRETATLKCYPIPRHDTVYWYQQGPGQDPQFLISFYEKMQSDKGSIPDRFSAQQFSDYHSELNMSSLELGDSALYFCASSLSRLSYNEQFFGPGTRLTVL.

V gene TRBV2 combines with J gene TRBJ2-1, with 9 bases aligning to TRBD1. The CDR3 covers 15 residues. Germline CDR1 and CDR2: SNHLY and FYNNEI. V gave up 6 bases and J gave up 4 bases; unmatched junction bases: 7. The CDR3 DNA reads as TGTGCCAGCAGCTTCGACAGGGGGAATTACAATGAGCAGTTCTTC. Translated, it gives CASSFDRGNYNEQFF.

The chain has TRBV5-1 and TRBJ2-7, with TRBD2 matching 8 bases. The J call is in doubt because the DNA end fits TRBJ2-5 better. This CDR3 region has 13 residues. Germline values: CDR1 SGHRS, CDR2 YFSETQ. The CDR3 DNA reads as TGCGCCAGCAGCACGGGAGGGCAAGAGACCCAGTACTTC. Translating it yields CASSTGGQETQYF.

V usage is TRBV7-6 and J usage is TRBJ2-2; a possible D gene is TRBD1 (5 bases). The CDR3 is 14 residues long. Germline lookup yields CDR1 SGHVS and CDR2 FNYEAQ. Deletions cut 1 base from V and 6 bases from J, with 9 bases between. For the CDR3, the DNA is TGTGCCAGCAGCTTAGAAGGGGTAGCCGGGGAGCTGTTTTTT. Its protein is CASSLEGVAGELFF. Together with reference TRBV7-6 and TRBJ2-2, the CDR3 gives the full variable domain: GAGVSQSPRYKVTKRGQDVALRCDPISGHVSLYWYRQALGQGPEFLTYFNYEAQQDKSGLPNDRFSAERPEGSISTLTIQRTEQRDSAMYRCASSLEGVAGELFFGEGSRLTVL.

The chain couples TRBV4-3 to TRBJ2-3; 14 nucleotides align to TRBD2. With 1 base clipped from V and 3 bases from J, the junction kept 3 bases outside the gene matches. This CDR3 is 17 amino acids long. Per germline, CDR1 LGHNA and CDR2 YSLEER. The CDR3 coding sequence is TGCGCCAGCAGCCAAGGACTAGCGGGAGGGCCTACAGATACGCAGTATTTT. This gives the protein CASSQGLAGGPTDTQYF.

The chain links TRBV29-1 to TRBJ1-1; D is unclear. V lost 8 bases, J lost 5 bases, and 12 bases lay in between. The germline CDR1 and CDR2 sequences are SQVTM and ANQGSEA. CDR3 length equals 11 residues. The DNA of the CDR3 is TGCAGCTCTGGGAGGAGGACTGAAGCTTTCTTT. Its protein product is CSSGRRTEAFF.

The CDR3 DNA reads TGTGCCAGCAGCTCGGACGGGTACGAGCAGTACTTC. It yields the protein CASSSDGYEQYF. This chain connects TRBV7-3 to TRBJ2-7, with D hard to call. Germline V lookup: CDR1 SGHTA, CDR2 FQGTGA. The CDR3 runs 12 residues. Trimming shortened V by 4 bases and J by 4 bases, and 8 bases separated the two germline ends.

The chain has TRBV30 and TRBJ1-4; D might be TRBD1 (6 bases). CDR1 GTSNPN and CDR2 SVGIG come from the germline V gene (reference sequence). With 8 bases removed from V and 8 bases from J, the gap between germline ends came to 18 bases. The CDR3 is 13 amino acids. CDR3 amino acids: CAVGGPSGEKLFF. The DNA for the CDR3 is TGTGCCGTAGGGGGACCGAGTGGGGAAAAACTGTTTTTT.

The chain is built from TRBV11-2 and TRBJ1-4; D is uncertain. Germline V gene data show CDR1 as SGHAT and CDR2 as FQNNGV. V lost 1 base and J lost 8, with 5 bases in between. The CDR3 spans 12 residues. The CDR3 coding sequence is TGTGCCAGCAGCTTAGGCAGAGAAAAACTGTTTTTT. Translation gives CASSLGREKLFF.